The clone carrying this TCR beta chain was picked up many times. The data are from a study of identical twins. TCRdb redid the calling of the 5' RACE reads with MiXCR, one entry per CDR3 protein. This table holds approximately 590,000 distinct CDR3 sequences, more than 9% found once. The germline gives CDR1 SEHNR, CDR2 FQNEAQ (reference sequence). V was cut by 3 bases and J by 5 bases, with 9 bases left in between. The CDR3 has 13 residues. These data also featured in a second study, about yellow fever vaccine responses in identical twins.

The source of this sequence is a woman aged 18-29 years in good health. The sample taken for sequencing was PBMCs. The chain employs TRBV7-9 and TRBJ2-3; D gene unclear. The CDR3 protein is CASSFLPGDTQYF. The CDR3 nucleotides read TGTGCCAGCAGCTTTCTTCCGGGAGATACGCAGTATTTT.